Below, 20 T cell receptor beta chains from the same sample are listed, as sequenced in a study of T cell responses to AZD1222 COVID-19 vaccine. TCRdb's table, derived via immunoSEQ multiplex PCR, lists solely in-frame clones and lacks some. The sample contains roughly 160,000 clones, around 90% of which appear only once. The source was peripheral blood, collected on day 0 of MenACWY control vaccination. The receptors originated from an adult in good health.

A few counts support this clone. V usage is TRBV11-2 and J usage is TRBJ2-7, with D tentatively TRBD1 (6 bases). CDR3 length: 14 residues. Germline CDR1 reads SGHAT; CDR2 reads FQNNGV. Trimming stripped 5 bases from V and 3 bases from J, with 14 bases between. The DNA for the CDR3 is TGTGCCAGCAGCCCCAGGGGTGATCTCTACGAGCAGTACTTC. It is translated as CASSPRGDLYEQYF.

The chain links TRBV30 to TRBJ1-2; 7 positions match TRBD1. CDR1 is GTSNPN and CDR2 is SVGIG in the germline V gene (reference sequence). J lost 4 bases, V lost 1 base, and 3 bases had no gene match. This CDR3 is built from 13 residues. CDR3 in amino acids: CAWSAGQFYGYTF. CDR3 in DNA: TGTGCCTGGAGTGCGGGACAGTTCTATGGCTACACCTTC.

J is TRBJ2-1 and V is TRBV5-1; the match to TRBD2 covers 7 bases. Trimming took 3 bases from V and 1 from J; bases not matched to a gene: 7. The germline V gene encodes CDR1 SGHRS and CDR2 YFSETQ. The CDR3 has 16 residues. CDR3 protein: CASSWEGGTSYNEQFF. For the CDR3, the DNA is TGCGCCAGCAGCTGGGAGGGAGGGACGTCCTACAATGAGCAGTTCTTC.

This clone was seen a single time. The genes are TRBV27 and TRBJ1-6; D unresolved. Deletions cut 2 bases from V and 0 bases from J, with 5 bases between. From germline, CDR1 is MNHEY and CDR2 SMNVEV (reference sequence). This CDR3 comprises 15 residues. The CDR3 nucleotides are TGTGCCAGCAGTTTAACGGTCTCCTATAATTCACCCCTCCACTTT. Its translation is CASSLTVSYNSPLHF.

This clone was found once. The V and J genes are TRBV9 and TRBJ1-1, with D unclear. Germline values: CDR1 SGDLS, CDR2 YYNGEE. The CDR3 length is 15 residues. V lost 4 bases to trimming and J lost 0 bases, with 13 bases between them. The CDR3 spells CASSLMDRVNTEAFF. DNA of the CDR3: TGTGCCAGCAGCTTAATGGACCGAGTGAACACTGAAGCTTTCTTT.

This sequence joins TRBV5-4 and TRBJ2-7, with 10 bases that match TRBD1. Germline lookup yields CDR1 SGHNT and CDR2 YYREEE (reference sequence). Trimming cost V 4 bases and J 7 bases; bases outside gene matches: 11. The CDR3 is 15 residues long. This chain's CDR3 is CASSATGTGAREQYF. For the CDR3, the DNA is TGTGCCAGCAGCGCAACCGGGACAGGGGCGCGGGAGCAGTACTTC.

In the case of this clone: The germline gene is not matched at one end of the junction; a read error may be the cause. This CDR3 is CASSLGNSEAFF. The CDR3 DNA is TGTGCCAGCAGCTTAGGTAACAGTGAAGCTTTCTTT. The V and J genes are TRBV13 and TRBJ1-1; D is unclear. Germline V gene lookup returns CDR1 PRHDT and CDR2 FYEKMQ (reference sequence). The CDR3 totals 12 residues.

This sequence joins TRBV11-2 and TRBJ1-1; the D is unclear. The V end was cut by 5 bases, the J end by 5 bases, with 9 bases between. The length of the CDR3 is 12 residues. Germline lookup yields CDR1 SGHAT and CDR2 FQNNGV. As DNA, the CDR3 is TGTGCCAGCAGCCTAATCAGGACTGAAGCTTTCTTT. It codes for CASSLIRTEAFF.

The CDR3 coding sequence is TGTGCCACCAGATCCCTAGCGGGAGATGAGGCTTACAATGAGCAGTTCTTC. Its translation: CATRSLAGDEAYNEQFF. The V gene is TRBV24-1, the J gene TRBJ2-1; the match to TRBD2 covers 10 bases. The V segment lost 7 bases and the J segment 4 bases; nucleotides outside the gene matches: 12. CDR3 length: 17 residues. CDR1 KGHDR and CDR2 SFDVKD come from the germline V gene.

This chain uses TRBV28 with TRBJ2-1; 10 positions agree with TRBD2. V lost 3 bases, J lost 9 bases, and 8 bases stayed unmatched. This CDR3 is 15 amino acids long. The germline V gene has CDR1 MDHEN and CDR2 SYDVKM. For the CDR3, the DNA is TGTGCCAGCAGTTTTGGAATACTAGCGGGACTTGAGCAGTTCTTC. Encoded protein: CASSFGILAGLEQFF.

The chain is built from TRBV25-1 and TRBJ1-2, with unresolved D. The ends were cut back, 0 bases at V and 0 bases at J, with 5 bases in the middle. CDR1 and CDR2 from the germline V gene are MGHDK and SYGVNS. CDR3 size: 14 residues. CDR3 DNA: TGTGCCAGCAGTGAATACGGCGCTAACTATGGCTACACCTTC. Translating it yields CASSEYGANYGYTF.

The chain couples TRBV7-6 to TRBJ2-7; 10 nucleotides line up with TRBD2. Germline CDR1 SGHVS, CDR2 FNYEAQ. The CDR3 loop spans 17 amino acids. V was clipped by 6 bases and J by 2 bases; unmatched bases: 13. The CDR3 spells CASRLTSGPSGAYEQYF. Here the CDR3 DNA reads TGTGCCAGCAGGTTGACTAGCGGGCCCTCCGGGGCCTACGAGCAGTACTTC.

CDR3 amino acids: CAISFGQGLGGYTF. The CDR3, as DNA: TGTGCCATCAGTTTCGGACAGGGGTTAGGAGGCTACACCTTC. This chain joins TRBV10-3 and TRBJ1-2; TRBD1 agrees at 9 bases. The CDR3 sequence is 14 residues long. Germline CDR1 ENHRY, CDR2 SYGVKD. J was trimmed by 8 bases and V by 5 bases; bases with no gene match: 9.

V is TRBV2 and J is TRBJ2-2; D possibly corresponds to TRBD2 (6 bases). The V gene lost 6 bases and the J gene lost 9 bases, with 11 bases spanning the gap. There are 12 residues in the CDR3. CDR1 is SNHLY, CDR2 FYNNEI, per germline. DNA for the CDR3: TGTGCCAGCAGGGGACTTACCCGGGAGCTGTTTTTT. Its translation is CASRGLTRELFF. The whole variable domain, filled in from reference TRBV2 and TRBJ2-2, reads EPEVTQTPSHQVTQMGQEVILRCVPISNHLYFYWYRQILGQKVEFLVSFYNNEISEKSEIFDDQFSVERPDGSNFTLKIRSTKLEDSAMYFCASRGLTRELFFGEGSRLTVL.

The chain carries TRBV19 and TRBJ2-2; tentatively, D is TRBD1 (6 bases). This CDR3 is built from 14 residues. V dropped 7 bases and J dropped 3 bases, with 12 bases sitting between them. Germline CDR1 reads LNHDA; CDR2 reads SQIVND (reference sequence). The CDR3 is CASNRELYTGELFF. CDR3 DNA sequence: TGTGCCAGTAACAGGGAGCTTTACACCGGGGAGCTGTTTTTT.

The J gene is TRBJ2-3, the V gene TRBV11-3; D remains unclear. The CDR3 runs 14 residues. V was shortened by 4 bases and J by 2 bases, with 10 bases between the two germline ends. Germline CDR1 is SGHNT and CDR2 is YENEEA. The CDR3 bases are TGTGCCAGCAGCTATAGACTCCCCACAGATACGCAGTATTTT. Protein sequence: CASSYRLPTDTQYF.

The chain carries TRBV15 and TRBJ2-1; D may be TRBD1 or TRBD2 (6 bases each). Per the germline V gene, CDR1 is LNHNV and CDR2 is YYDKDF (reference sequence). This CDR3 is 20 amino acids long. The V and J ends lost 3 bases and 0 bases respectively, with 24 bases between them. DNA for the CDR3: TGTGCCACCAGCAGCCCGCCCGGAGGGGGAGTAAGGAACTCCTACAATGAGCAGTTCTTC. Translating gives CATSSPPGGGVRNSYNEQFF.

The CDR3 spells CASSIQGNYGYTF. DNA for the CDR3: TGTGCCAGCAGTATTCAGGGGAACTATGGCTACACCTTC. This chain connects TRBV6-5 to TRBJ1-2, with D possibly TRBD1 on 6 matching bases. Trimming stripped 5 bases from V and 2 bases from J, with 9 bases between. Germline CDR1 and CDR2: MNHEY and SVGAGI. The CDR3 is 13 amino acids.

This chain joins TRBV19 and TRBJ2-1; 10 nucleotides line up with TRBD1. The V segment lost 2 bases and the J segment 4 bases; nucleotides outside the gene matches: 5. Germline values: CDR1 LNHDA, CDR2 SQIVND (reference sequence). The CDR3 contains 16 residues. CDR3 in amino acids: CASSISGQGFYNEQFF. The DNA for the CDR3 is TGTGCCAGTAGTATATCGGGACAGGGGTTTTACAATGAGCAGTTCTTC.

CDR3 loop: CASRTGTVYQPQHF. The CDR3 nucleotides are TGTGCCAGTAGGACGGGGACAGTGTATCAGCCCCAGCATTTT. The genes are TRBV19 and TRBJ1-5, with TRBD1 identical over 7 bases. Germline V gives CDR1 LNHDA, CDR2 SQIVND (reference sequence). V gave up 6 bases and J gave up 5 bases; unmatched junction bases: 7. The CDR3 length is 14 residues. The full variable domain, with the rest looked up from reference TRBV19 and TRBJ1-5, is DGGITQSPKYLFRKEGQNVTLSCEQNLNHDAMYWYRQDPGQGLRLIYYSQIVNDFQKGDIAEGYSVSREKKESFPLTVTSAQKNPTAFYLCASRTGTVYQPQHFGDGTRLSIL.